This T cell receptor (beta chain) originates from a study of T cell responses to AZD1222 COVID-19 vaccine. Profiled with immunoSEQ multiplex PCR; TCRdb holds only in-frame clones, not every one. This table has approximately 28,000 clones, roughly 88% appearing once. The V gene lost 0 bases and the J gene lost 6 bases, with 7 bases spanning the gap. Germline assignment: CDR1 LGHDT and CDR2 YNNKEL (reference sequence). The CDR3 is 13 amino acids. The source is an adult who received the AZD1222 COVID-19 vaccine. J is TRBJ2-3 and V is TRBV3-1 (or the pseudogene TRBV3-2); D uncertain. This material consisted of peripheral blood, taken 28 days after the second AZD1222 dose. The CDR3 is CASSQEGSDTQYF. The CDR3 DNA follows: TGTGCCAGCAGCCAAGAAGGATCCGATACGCAGTATTTT.